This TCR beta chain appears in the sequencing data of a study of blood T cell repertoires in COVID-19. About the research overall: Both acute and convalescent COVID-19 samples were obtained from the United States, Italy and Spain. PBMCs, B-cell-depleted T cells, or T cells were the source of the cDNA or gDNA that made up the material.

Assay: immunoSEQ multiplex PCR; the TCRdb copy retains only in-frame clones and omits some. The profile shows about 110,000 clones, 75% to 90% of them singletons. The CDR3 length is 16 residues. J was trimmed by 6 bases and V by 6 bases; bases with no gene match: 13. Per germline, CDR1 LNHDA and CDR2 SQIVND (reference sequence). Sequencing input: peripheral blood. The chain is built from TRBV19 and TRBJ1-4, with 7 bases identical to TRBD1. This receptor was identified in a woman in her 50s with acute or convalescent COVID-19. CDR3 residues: CASRLNYRGAYEKLFF. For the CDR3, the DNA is TGTGCCAGTAGACTGAATTACAGGGGCGCCTATGAAAAACTGTTTTTT.